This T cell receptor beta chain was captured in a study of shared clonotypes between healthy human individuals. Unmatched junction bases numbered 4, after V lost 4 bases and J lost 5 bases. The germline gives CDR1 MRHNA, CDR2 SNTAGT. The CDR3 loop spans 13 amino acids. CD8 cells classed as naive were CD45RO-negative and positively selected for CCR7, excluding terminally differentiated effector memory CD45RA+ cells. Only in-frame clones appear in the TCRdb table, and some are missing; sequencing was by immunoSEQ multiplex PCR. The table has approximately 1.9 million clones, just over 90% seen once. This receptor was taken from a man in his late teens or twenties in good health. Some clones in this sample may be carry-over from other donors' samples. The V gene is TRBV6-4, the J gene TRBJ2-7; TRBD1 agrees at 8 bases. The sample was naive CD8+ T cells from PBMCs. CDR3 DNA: TGTGCCAGCAGTGGACAGGGGCGGGACGAGCAGTACTTC. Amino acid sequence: CASSGQGRDEQYF.